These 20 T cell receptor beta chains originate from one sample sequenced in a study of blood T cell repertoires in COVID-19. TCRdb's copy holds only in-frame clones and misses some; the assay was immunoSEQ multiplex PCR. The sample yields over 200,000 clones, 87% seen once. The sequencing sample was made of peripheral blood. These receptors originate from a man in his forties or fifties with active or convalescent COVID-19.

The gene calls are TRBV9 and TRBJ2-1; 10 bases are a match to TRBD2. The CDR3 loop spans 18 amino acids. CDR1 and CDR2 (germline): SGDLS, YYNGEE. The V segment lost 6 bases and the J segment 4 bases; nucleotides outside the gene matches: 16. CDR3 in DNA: TGTGCCAGCACCTTTAAGGCTAGCGGGAGAGGGAGGTACAATGAGCAGTTCTTC. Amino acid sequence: CASTFKASGRGRYNEQFF.

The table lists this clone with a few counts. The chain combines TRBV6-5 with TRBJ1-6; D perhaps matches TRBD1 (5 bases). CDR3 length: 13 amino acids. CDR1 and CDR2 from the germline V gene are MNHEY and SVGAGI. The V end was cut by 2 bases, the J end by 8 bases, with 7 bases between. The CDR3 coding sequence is TGTGCCAGCAGTTACGGGGCTGATTCACCCCTCCACTTT. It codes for CASSYGADSPLHF.

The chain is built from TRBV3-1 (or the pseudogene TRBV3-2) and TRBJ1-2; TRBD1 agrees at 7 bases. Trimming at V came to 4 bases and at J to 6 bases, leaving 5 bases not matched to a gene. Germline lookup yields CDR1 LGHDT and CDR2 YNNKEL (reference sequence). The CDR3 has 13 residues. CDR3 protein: CASSPLTGNGYTF. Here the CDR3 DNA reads TGTGCCAGCAGCCCATTGACAGGGAATGGCTACACCTTC.

The CDR3 loop is CASTTSGQNYYEQYF. Written as DNA, the CDR3 is TGTGCCAGCACCACTTCGGGACAGAACTACTACGAGCAGTACTTC. This sequence joins TRBV28 and TRBJ2-7, with 7 positions matching TRBD1. CDR1 is MDHEN, CDR2 SYDVKM, per germline. Trimming at V came to 7 bases and at J to 3 bases, leaving 12 bases not matched to a gene. The CDR3 sequence is 15 residues long.

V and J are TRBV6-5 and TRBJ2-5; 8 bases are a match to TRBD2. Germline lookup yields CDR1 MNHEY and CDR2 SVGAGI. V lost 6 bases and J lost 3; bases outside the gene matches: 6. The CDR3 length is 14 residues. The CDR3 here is CASRPGRGEETQYF. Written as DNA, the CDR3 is TGTGCCAGCAGGCCCGGGAGGGGGGAAGAGACCCAGTACTTC.

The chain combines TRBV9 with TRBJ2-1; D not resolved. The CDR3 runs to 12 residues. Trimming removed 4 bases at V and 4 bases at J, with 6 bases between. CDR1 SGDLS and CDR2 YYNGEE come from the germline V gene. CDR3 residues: CASSSQYNEQFF. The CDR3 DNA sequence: TGTGCCAGCAGCTCCCAGTACAATGAGCAGTTCTTC.

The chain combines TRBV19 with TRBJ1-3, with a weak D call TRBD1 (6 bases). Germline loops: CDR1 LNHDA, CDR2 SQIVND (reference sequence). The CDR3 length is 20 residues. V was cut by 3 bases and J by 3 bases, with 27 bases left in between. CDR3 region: CASSISGIAGAASRGNTIYF. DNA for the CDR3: TGTGCCAGTAGTATCAGCGGGATTGCAGGGGCCGCGTCCCGTGGAAACACCATATATTTT.

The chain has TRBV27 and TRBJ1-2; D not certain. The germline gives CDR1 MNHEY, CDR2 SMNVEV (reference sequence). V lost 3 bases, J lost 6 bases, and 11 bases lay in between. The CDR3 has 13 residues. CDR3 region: CASSFIGSDGYTF. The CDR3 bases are TGTGCCAGCAGTTTCATTGGGAGTGATGGCTACACCTTC.

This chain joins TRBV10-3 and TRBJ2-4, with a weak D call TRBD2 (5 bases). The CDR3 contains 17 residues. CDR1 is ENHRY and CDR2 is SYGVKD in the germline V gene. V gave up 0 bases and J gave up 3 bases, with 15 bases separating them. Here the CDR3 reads CAISESDLGWHKNIQYF. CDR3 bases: TGTGCCATCAGTGAGTCGGACTTAGGGTGGCACAAAAACATTCAGTACTTC.

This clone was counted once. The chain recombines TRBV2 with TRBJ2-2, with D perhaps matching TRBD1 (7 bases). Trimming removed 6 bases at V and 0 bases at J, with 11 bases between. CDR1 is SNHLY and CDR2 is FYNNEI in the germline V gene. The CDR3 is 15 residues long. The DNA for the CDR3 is TGTGCCAGCAGGCGGGACAGCGCGAACACCGGGGAGCTGTTTTTT. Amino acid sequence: CASRRDSANTGELFF.

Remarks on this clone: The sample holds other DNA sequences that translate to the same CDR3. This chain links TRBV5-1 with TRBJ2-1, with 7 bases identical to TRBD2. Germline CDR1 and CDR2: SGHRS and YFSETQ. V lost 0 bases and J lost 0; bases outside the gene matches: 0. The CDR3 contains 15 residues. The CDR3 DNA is TGCGCCAGCAGCTTGGGCGGGAGCTCCTACAATGAGCAGTTCTTC. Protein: CASSLGGSSYNEQFF.

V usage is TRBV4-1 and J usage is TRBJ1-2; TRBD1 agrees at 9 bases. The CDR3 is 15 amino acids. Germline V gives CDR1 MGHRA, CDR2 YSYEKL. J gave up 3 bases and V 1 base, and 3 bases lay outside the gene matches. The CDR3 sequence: CASSQAGTGYYGYTF. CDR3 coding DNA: TGCGCCAGCAGCCAAGCTGGGACAGGGTACTATGGCTACACCTTC.

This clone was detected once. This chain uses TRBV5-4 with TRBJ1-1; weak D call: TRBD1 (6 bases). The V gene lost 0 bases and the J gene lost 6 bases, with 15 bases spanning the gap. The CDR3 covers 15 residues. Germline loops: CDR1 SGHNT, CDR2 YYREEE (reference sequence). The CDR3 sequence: CASSLDPDRTAEAFF. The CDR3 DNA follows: TGTGCCAGCAGCTTGGACCCAGACAGGACCGCTGAAGCTTTCTTT. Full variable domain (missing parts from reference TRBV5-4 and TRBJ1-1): ETGVTQSPTHLIKTRGQQVTLRCSSQSGHNTVSWYQQALGQGPQFIFQYYREEENGRGNFPPRFSGLQFPNYSSELNVNALELDDSALYLCASSLDPDRTAEAFFGQGTRLTVV.

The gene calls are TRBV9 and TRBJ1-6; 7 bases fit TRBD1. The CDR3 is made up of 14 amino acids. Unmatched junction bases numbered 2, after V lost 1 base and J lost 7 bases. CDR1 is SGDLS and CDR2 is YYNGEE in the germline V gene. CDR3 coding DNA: TGTGCCAGCAGCGTACAGGACAGGAATTCACCCCTCCACTTT. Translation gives CASSVQDRNSPLHF.

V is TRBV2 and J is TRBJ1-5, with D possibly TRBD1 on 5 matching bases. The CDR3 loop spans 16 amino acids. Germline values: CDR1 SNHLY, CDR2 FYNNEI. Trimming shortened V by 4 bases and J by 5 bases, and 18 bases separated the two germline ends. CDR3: CASSAFGRRGDQPQHF. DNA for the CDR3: TGTGCCAGCAGTGCTTTTGGCCGTAGGGGCGATCAGCCCCAGCATTTT.

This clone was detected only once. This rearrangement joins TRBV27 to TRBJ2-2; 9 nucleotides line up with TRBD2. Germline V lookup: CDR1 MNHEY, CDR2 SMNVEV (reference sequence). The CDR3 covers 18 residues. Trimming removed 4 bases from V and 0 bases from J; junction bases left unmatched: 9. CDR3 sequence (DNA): TGTGCCAGCAGTTCTCTGGGACTAGCAAACGCGAACACCGGGGAGCTGTTTTTT. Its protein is CASSSLGLANANTGELFF.

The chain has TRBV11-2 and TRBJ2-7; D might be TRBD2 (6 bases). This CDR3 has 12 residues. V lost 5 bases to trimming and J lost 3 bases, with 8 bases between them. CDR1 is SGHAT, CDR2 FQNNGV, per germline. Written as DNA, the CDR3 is TGTGCCAGCAGCGGGACTGGCTACGAGCAGTACTTC. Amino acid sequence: CASSGTGYEQYF.

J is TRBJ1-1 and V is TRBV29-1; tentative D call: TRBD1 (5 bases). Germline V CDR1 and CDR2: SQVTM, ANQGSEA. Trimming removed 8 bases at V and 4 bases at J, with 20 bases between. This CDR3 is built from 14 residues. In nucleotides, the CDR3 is TGCAGCCACAGCGGGGGAGACCCTGGCACTGAAGCTTTCTTT. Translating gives CSHSGGDPGTEAFF.

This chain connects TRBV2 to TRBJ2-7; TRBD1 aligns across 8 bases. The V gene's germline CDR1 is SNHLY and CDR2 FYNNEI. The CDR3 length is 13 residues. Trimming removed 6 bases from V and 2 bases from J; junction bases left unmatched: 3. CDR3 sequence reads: CASSGDRPYEQYF. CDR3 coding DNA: TGTGCCAGCAGCGGGGACAGGCCCTACGAGCAGTACTTC. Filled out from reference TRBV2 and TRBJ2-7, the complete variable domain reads EPEVTQTPSHQVTQMGQEVILRCVPISNHLYFYWYRQILGQKVEFLVSFYNNEISEKSEIFDDQFSVERPDGSNFTLKIRSTKLEDSAMYFCASSGDRPYEQYFGPGTRLTVT.

In DNA form, the CDR3 reads TGTGCCAGCAGCTCAGAGGCCAGCACAGATACGCAGTATTTT. Translation: CASSSEASTDTQYF. V gene TRBV9 combines with J gene TRBJ2-3; D gene uncertain. This CDR3 spans 14 amino acids. The germline V and J ends were trimmed by 4 bases and 0 bases, with 9 bases remaining between them. The germline V gene encodes CDR1 SGDLS and CDR2 YYNGEE.